The entry below describes one T cell receptor (beta chain). Its antigen is unidentified. The V end was cut by 3 bases, the J end by 0 bases, with 9 bases between. CDR1 and CDR2 (germline): WSHSY, SAAADI. The CDR3 has 15 residues. The data belong to a study of T cell responses to AZD1222 COVID-19 vaccine. General observations from the study: Donors were chiefly white British, with a greater number of females, and clonal diversity was perhaps underestimated.

Repertoires were generated with immunoSEQ multiplex PCR, while TCRdb's copy carries only in-frame clones and drops some. The sample consists of approximately 160,000 clones, roughly 94% of them appearing once. Timing groups of about 4 and about 12 weeks for second doses were pooled. The specimen comprised peripheral blood, sampled 28 days after the second AZD1222 dose. The gene calls are TRBV10-2 and TRBJ1-5; D is uncertain. The clonotype originates from an adult who received the AZD1222 COVID-19 vaccine. The CDR3, as DNA: TGCGCCAGCAGTGATTGGCGGGCTAGCAATCAGCCCCAGCATTTT. Amino acid sequence: CASSDWRASNQPQHF.